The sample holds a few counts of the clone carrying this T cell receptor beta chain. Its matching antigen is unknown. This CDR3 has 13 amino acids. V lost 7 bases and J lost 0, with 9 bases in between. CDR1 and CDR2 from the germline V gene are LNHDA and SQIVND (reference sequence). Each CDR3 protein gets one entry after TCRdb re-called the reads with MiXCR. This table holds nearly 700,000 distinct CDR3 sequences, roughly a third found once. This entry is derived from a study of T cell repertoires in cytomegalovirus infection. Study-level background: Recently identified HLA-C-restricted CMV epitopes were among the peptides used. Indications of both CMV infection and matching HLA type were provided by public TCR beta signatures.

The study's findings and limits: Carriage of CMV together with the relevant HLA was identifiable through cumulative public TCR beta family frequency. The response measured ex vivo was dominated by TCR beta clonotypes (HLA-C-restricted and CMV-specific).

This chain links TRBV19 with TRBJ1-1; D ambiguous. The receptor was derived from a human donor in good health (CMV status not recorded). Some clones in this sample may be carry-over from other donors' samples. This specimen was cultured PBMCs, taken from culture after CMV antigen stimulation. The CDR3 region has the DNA TGTGCCAGTAATTGGAGAATGAACACTGAAGCTTTCTTT. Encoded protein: CASNWRMNTEAFF.